What follows are 30 T cell receptor beta chains derived from one specimen sequenced in a study of identical twins. TCRdb re-derived calls from the 5' RACE reads in MiXCR, one entry per CDR3 protein. The table lists around 670,000 distinct CDR3 sequences, around 5.7% of them singletons. The sequenced material came from naive T cells sorted from blood. Receptor source: a man younger than 35 in good health.

DNA of the CDR3: TGTGCCAGCTCGCCGGGGTGGAACACCATATATTTT. As protein: CASSPGWNTIYF. The chain links TRBV18 to TRBJ1-3; no clear D. V was trimmed by 6 bases and J by 7 bases, leaving 10 bases between them. The length of the CDR3 is 12 residues. Germline V gene sequence: CDR1 KGHSH, CDR2 LQKENI.

The sample holds many counts of this clonotype. The chain recombines TRBV7-3 with TRBJ2-3, with 7 bases aligning to TRBD2. Per germline, CDR1 SGHTA and CDR2 FQGTGA. CDR3 length: 15 amino acids. The trim removed 2 bases at V and 6 bases at J, leaving 8 bases unmatched. In DNA, the CDR3 is TGTGCCAGCAGCTTACGAGCGGGAACATACGATACGCAGTATTTT. Its translation is CASSLRAGTYDTQYF.

This rearrangement joins TRBV5-1 to TRBJ2-1; unclear D gene. V was cut by 0 bases and J by 8 bases, with 15 bases left in between. The CDR3 contains 15 residues. CDR1 is SGHRS, CDR2 YFSETQ, per germline. This CDR3 reads CASSLVGRIVDEQFF. The CDR3 DNA reads TGCGCCAGCAGCTTGGTAGGACGCATTGTCGATGAGCAGTTCTTC.

This clonotype was seen many times. The rearrangement links TRBV15 to TRBJ1-1; 8 nucleotides align to TRBD1. The CDR3 runs to 15 residues. V was clipped by 3 bases and J by 4 bases; unmatched bases: 7. From germline, CDR1 is LNHNV and CDR2 YYDKDF (reference sequence). CDR3 residues: CATSRPRTGTTEAFF. DNA for the CDR3: TGTGCCACCAGCAGGCCACGGACAGGGACCACTGAAGCTTTCTTT.

Only a few counts were recorded for this clonotype. This chain links TRBV11-2 with TRBJ2-1; TRBD2 agrees at 7 bases. Germline-derived CDR1 and CDR2 are SGHAT and FQNNGV. The CDR3 length is 13 residues. After removal of 8 bases from V and 7 bases from J, the junction contained 8 bases not matched to a gene. The DNA for the CDR3 is TGTGCCAGCGCGGGCGGGAGTTATAATGAGCAGTTCTTC. It codes for CASAGGSYNEQFF.

At least ten counts were recorded for this clonotype. For the CDR3, the DNA is TGTGCCAGCAGCTTAGCGACTGGGGGAACCTACGAGCAGTACTTC. The encoded protein is CASSLATGGTYEQYF. This chain uses TRBV7-9 with TRBJ2-7; D may correspond to TRBD1 or TRBD2 (5 bases each). The V gene lost 0 bases and the J gene lost 2 bases, with 11 bases spanning the gap. The germline V gene has CDR1 SEHNR and CDR2 FQNEAQ (reference sequence). This CDR3 is built from 15 residues. Filled out from reference TRBV7-9 and TRBJ2-7, the complete variable domain reads DTGVSQNPRHKITKRGQNVTFRCDPISEHNRLYWYRQTLGQGPEFLTYFQNEAQLEKSRLLSDRFSAERPKGSFSTLEIQRTEQGDSAMYLCASSLATGGTYEQYFGPGTRLTVT.

This clonotype was seen a few times. V is TRBV5-1 and J is TRBJ2-3, with TRBD2 identical over 8 bases. This CDR3 spans 16 amino acids. Germline V CDR1 and CDR2: SGHRS, YFSETQ. The V segment lost 4 bases and the J segment 0 bases; nucleotides outside the gene matches: 7. CDR3 in DNA: TGCGCCAGCAGCGTCCCACTAGCGGAAAGCACAGATACGCAGTATTTT. Amino acid sequence: CASSVPLAESTDTQYF.

This clonotype was detected a few times. The rearrangement joins TRBV12-3 or TRBV12-4 to TRBJ2-2; TRBD2 agrees at 7 bases. V dropped 6 bases and J dropped 0; count of bases not matched to a gene: 4. The CDR3 has 15 residues. CDR3 sequence reads: CASRREQTNTGELFF. The CDR3 bases are TGTGCCAGCAGGCGGGAGCAGACGAACACCGGGGAGCTGTTTTTT.

This clonotype was observed many times. The chain employs TRBV5-6 and TRBJ1-4; D may be TRBD1 (6 bases). Germline V gene sequence: CDR1 SGHDT, CDR2 YYEEEE. Between the trimmed V and J ends, which lost 4 bases and 7 bases, there was a span of 17 bases. This CDR3 has 15 amino acids. The CDR3 DNA follows: TGTGCCAGCAGCCCTGAAGGGGGGTCGAGTGAAAAACTGTTTTTT. Translation gives CASSPEGGSSEKLFF.

Only a few counts were recorded for this clonotype. V usage is TRBV30 and J usage is TRBJ2-3, with TRBD1 matching 8 bases. CDR1 is GTSNPN and CDR2 is SVGIG in the germline V gene (reference sequence). Losses at the gene ends were 5 bases for V and 1 base for J; bases not matched to a gene: 8. The CDR3 sequence is 15 residues long. The CDR3 DNA reads as TGTGCCTGGTACCGCGGACAGGGTGGCACAGATACGCAGTATTTT. It encodes CAWYRGQGGTDTQYF. The entire variable domain, with the rest obtained from reference TRBV30 and TRBJ2-3, is as follows: SQTIHQWPATLVQPVGSPLSLECTVEGTSNPNLYWYRQAAGRGLQLLFYSVGIGQISSEVPQNLSASRPQDRQFILSSKKLLLSDSGFYLCAWYRGQGGTDTQYFGPGTRLTVL.

This clonotype was seen many times. The chain recombines TRBV15 with TRBJ2-3; D assignment may be TRBD1 or TRBD2 (6 bases each). This CDR3 region has 17 residues. CDR1 LNHNV and CDR2 YYDKDF come from the germline V gene (reference sequence). V was clipped by 1 base and J by 0 bases, with 14 bases between them. CDR3 region: CATSRVLTGTSTDTQYF. The CDR3 nucleotides are TGTGCCACCAGCAGAGTCCTAACAGGGACTAGCACAGATACGCAGTATTTT.

This clonotype was detected ten times or more. The chain has TRBV5-1 and TRBJ2-1; 14 bases are shared with TRBD2. In germline, CDR1 is SGHRS, CDR2 YFSETQ. Trimming cost V 3 bases and J 7 bases; bases outside gene matches: 6. The CDR3 consists of 16 residues. CDR3 protein: CASSWGLAGVMNEQFF. DNA for the CDR3: TGCGCCAGCAGCTGGGGACTAGCGGGGGTCATGAATGAGCAGTTCTTC.

The table lists this clonotype with many counts. The genes are TRBV6-2 or TRBV6-3 and TRBJ2-1, with no clear D. With 0 bases removed from V and 5 bases from J, the gap between germline ends came to 8 bases. Germline V gene lookup returns CDR1 MNHEY and CDR2 SVGEGT. The CDR3 is 14 residues long. The CDR3 region has the DNA TGTGCCAGCAGTTACTCCCAACCTGACAATGAGCAGTTCTTC. Translating it yields CASSYSQPDNEQFF.

This clonotype has a count of ten or more. The chain is built from TRBV4-2 and TRBJ1-2; 8 bases line up with TRBD1. The CDR3 has 14 residues. Germline trimming cut 4 bases from V and 3 bases from J; bases unmatched to any gene: 4. Per the germline V gene, CDR1 is LGHNA and CDR2 is YNFKEQ. The CDR3 DNA reads as TGTGCCAGCAGCCCTACAGGGGGGGACTATGGCTACACCTTC. Amino acid sequence: CASSPTGGDYGYTF.

The gene calls are TRBV7-9 and TRBJ1-4; tentatively, D is TRBD1 (6 bases). The ends were cut back, 1 base at V and 8 bases at J, with 20 bases in the middle. Germline loops: CDR1 SEHNR, CDR2 FQNEAQ (reference sequence). There are 17 residues in the CDR3. The CDR3 coding sequence is TGTGCCAGCAGCTTAGGGGTCCCGACAGGACCGGACGAAAAACTGTTTTTT. This sequence encodes CASSLGVPTGPDEKLFF.

This sequence joins TRBV11-2 and TRBJ2-3, with 9 bases aligning to TRBD1. The ends lost 5 bases at V and 2 bases at J; junction bases unmatched: 5. This CDR3 has 15 residues. Germline V gene sequence: CDR1 SGHAT, CDR2 FQNNGV. The CDR3 nucleotides are TGTGCCAGCAGCACAGACAGGGGGAACACAGATACGCAGTATTTT. Its protein is CASSTDRGNTDTQYF.

Only a few counts were recorded for this clonotype. The rearrangement uses TRBV5-1 and TRBJ2-3; 7 nucleotides match TRBD1. This CDR3 contains 15 residues. In germline, CDR1 is SGHRS, CDR2 YFSETQ. V lost 3 bases and J lost 4; bases outside the gene matches: 8. CDR3 residues: CASSSLDRDADTQYF. The CDR3 DNA sequence: TGCGCCAGCAGCTCCCTAGACAGGGATGCAGATACGCAGTATTTT.

This clonotype was detected ten times or more. The chain combines TRBV20-1 with TRBJ2-4; D perhaps matches TRBD1 (6 bases). Germline values: CDR1 DFQATT, CDR2 SNEGSKA (reference sequence). CDR3 length equals 15 residues. The ends were cut back, 4 bases at V and 0 bases at J, with 13 bases in the middle. In DNA, the CDR3 is TGCAGTGCTAAAGGACAGCGGCTAGCCAAAAACATTCAGTACTTC. This codes for CSAKGQRLAKNIQYF.

This clonotype was recorded at least ten times. The V gene is TRBV4-2, the J gene TRBJ2-7, with D perhaps TRBD1 (5 bases). Trimming stripped 0 bases from V and 4 bases from J, with 13 bases between. The CDR3 consists of 15 residues. Germline V CDR1 and CDR2: LGHNA, YNFKEQ. The CDR3 reads CASSQEDTGLYEQYF. CDR3 bases: TGTGCCAGCAGCCAAGAGGACACTGGCCTTTACGAGCAGTACTTC.

This clonotype was seen ten or more times. V gene TRBV12-3 or TRBV12-4 combines with J gene TRBJ1-1; TRBD1 matches 8 bases. There are 14 residues in the CDR3. Unmatched junction bases numbered 8, after V lost 5 bases and J lost 6 bases. CDR3 protein: CASSPGQGRAEAFF. The CDR3 DNA is TGTGCCAGCAGTCCAGGACAGGGTAGGGCTGAAGCTTTCTTT.

V is TRBV27 and J is TRBJ2-1; no definite D call. Germline CDR1 is MNHEY and CDR2 is SMNVEV (reference sequence). The CDR3 loop spans 11 amino acids. V was shortened by 8 bases and J by 8 bases, with 10 bases between the two germline ends. CDR3 nucleotides: TGTGCCAGCCTATATGAGGATGAGCAGTTCTTC. It encodes CASLYEDEQFF.

The chain uses TRBV6-5 and TRBJ1-2; 7 bases map to TRBD1. Germline V gene lookup returns CDR1 MNHEY and CDR2 SVGAGI. After removal of 2 bases from V and 1 base from J, the junction contained 4 bases not matched to a gene. This CDR3 has 15 amino acids. The CDR3 reads CASSYDRAFNYGYTF. Written as DNA, the CDR3 is TGTGCCAGCAGTTACGACAGGGCATTTAACTATGGCTACACCTTC.

This clonotype was recorded a few times. V and J are TRBV20-1 and TRBJ2-7; D is possibly TRBD1 (6 bases). Looked up from germline, CDR1 is DFQATT and CDR2 is SNEGSKA (reference sequence). Trimming left V 3 bases short and J 4 bases short, with 16 bases between. The CDR3 covers 14 residues. The CDR3 protein is CSARRQAANYEQYF. Written as DNA, the CDR3 is TGCAGTGCTAGGAGACAGGCCGCGAATTACGAGCAGTACTTC.

This clonotype was observed many times. The chain employs TRBV20-1 and TRBJ2-7; D is unclear. Per the germline V gene, CDR1 is DFQATT and CDR2 is SNEGSKA (reference sequence). The CDR3 totals 13 residues. Trimming removed 6 bases at V and 0 bases at J, with 12 bases between. The chain's CDR3 is CSAPDGSSYEQYF. The CDR3 bases are TGCAGTGCACCGGACGGCAGCTCCTACGAGCAGTACTTC.

A word on this clonotype: A much larger clone differs by one base, so this may be a read error. For the CDR3, the DNA is TGTCCCAGCAGCGTGGGGACCGTCGGGGAGCAGTTCTTC. Translation gives CPSSVGTVGEQFF. This chain joins TRBV9 and TRBJ2-1, with D perhaps being TRBD1 or TRBD2 (5 bases each). Germline CDR1 is SGDLS and CDR2 is YYNGEE. The CDR3 has 13 amino acids.

In this sample, this clonotype turned up many times. The chain joins TRBV12-3 or TRBV12-4 to TRBJ2-6; 10 bases agree with TRBD1. The CDR3 sequence is 17 residues long. With V trimmed by 10 bases and J by 4 bases, 13 bases remained unmatched. CDR3 sequence reads: CATQSRDRGSGANVLTF. CDR3 bases: TGTGCCACTCAGAGCCGGGACAGGGGTTCCGGGGCCAACGTCCTGACTTTC.

This clonotype was recorded a few times. The V call is TRBV29-1, the J call TRBJ2-2; D remains unclear. The V end lost 4 bases, the J end lost 1 base, and 4 bases lay between the germline ends. This CDR3 comprises 12 residues. Germline V gives CDR1 SQVTM, CDR2 ANQGSEA. In DNA, the CDR3 is TGCAGCGTTGCCCTGAACACCGGGGAGCTGTTTTTT. This codes for CSVALNTGELFF.

At least ten counts were recorded for this clonotype. The V gene is TRBV7-2, the J gene TRBJ2-3; D is undetermined. The CDR3 spans 13 residues. Germline CDR1 is SGHTA and CDR2 is FQGNSA. Trimming took 1 base from V and 9 from J, leaving 11 bases between them. CDR3 sequence reads: CASSLEGFRTQYF. The DNA of the CDR3 is TGTGCCAGCAGCTTAGAGGGTTTTCGCACGCAGTATTTT.

This clonotype was recorded at least ten times. Here the CDR3 DNA reads TGCAGTCATACAGGGGGCACAGATACGCAGTATTTT. It specifies CSHTGGTDTQYF. The chain employs TRBV20-1 and TRBJ2-3; 7 bases match TRBD1. The germline gives CDR1 DFQATT, CDR2 SNEGSKA (reference sequence). The V and J ends lost 8 bases and 1 base, in that order; junction bases with no gene match: 3. This CDR3 contains 12 residues.

In this sample, this clonotype turned up a few times. This chain connects TRBV25-1 to TRBJ1-6; D may be TRBD1 (5 bases). Trimming took off 3 bases at V and 6 bases at J, with 9 bases between the two ends. The length of the CDR3 is 14 residues. Germline V gene sequence: CDR1 MGHDK, CDR2 SYGVNS. As DNA, the CDR3 is TGTGCCAGCAGTGATACGGGGACTAATTCACCCCTCCACTTT. It translates to CASSDTGTNSPLHF. The whole variable domain, filled in from reference TRBV25-1 and TRBJ1-6, reads EADIYQTPRYLVIGTGKKITLECSQTMGHDKMYWYQQDPGMELHLIHYSYGVNSTEKGDLSSESTVSRIRTEHFPLTLESARPSHTSQYLCASSDTGTNSPLHFGNGTRLTVT.